This TCR beta chain was obtained from a study of T cell changes during pregnancy in multiple sclerosis. Germline V lookup: CDR1 SEHNR, CDR2 FQNEAQ (reference sequence). The CDR3 runs 13 residues. TCRdb's copy holds only in-frame clones and misses some; the assay was immunoSEQ multiplex PCR. The profile covers roughly 38,000 clones, with 88% appearing a single time and 0.9% to 1.5% taken by the ten largest. The clonotype was recovered from a female donor with multiple sclerosis, enrolled in a pregnancy study. Here the sequenced sample was CD4+ T cells from peripheral blood mononuclear cells, taken before pregnancy. This chain joins TRBV7-9 and TRBJ2-5; TRBD1 agrees at 7 bases. Matching the DNA end better, TRBJ2-7 makes the J call doubtful. This CDR3 reads CASSANDRAEQYF. The CDR3 bases are TGTGCCAGCAGCGCCAACGACAGGGCCGAGCAGTACTTC.